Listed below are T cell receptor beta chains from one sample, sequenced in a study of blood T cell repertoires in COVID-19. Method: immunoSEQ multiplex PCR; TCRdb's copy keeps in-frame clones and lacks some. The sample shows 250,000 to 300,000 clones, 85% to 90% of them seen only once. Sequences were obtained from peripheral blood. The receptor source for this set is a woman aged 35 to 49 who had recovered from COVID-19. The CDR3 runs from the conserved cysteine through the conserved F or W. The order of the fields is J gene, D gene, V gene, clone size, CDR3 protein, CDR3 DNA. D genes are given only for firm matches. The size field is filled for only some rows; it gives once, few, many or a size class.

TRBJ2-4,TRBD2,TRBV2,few,CASSEREVAKNIQYF,TGTGCCAGCAGCGAGCGGGAGGTGGCCAAAAACATTCAGTACTTC
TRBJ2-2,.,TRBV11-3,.,CASTHLGGNTGELFF,TGTGCCAGCACCCATCTGGGGGGGAACACCGGGGAGCTGTTTTTT
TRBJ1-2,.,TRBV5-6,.,CASSPQGTNYGYTF,TGTGCCAGCAGTCCTCAGGGTACTAACTATGGCTACACCTTC
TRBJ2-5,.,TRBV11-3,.,CASSTLARETQYF,TGTGCCAGCAGCACGCTAGCGCGAGAGACCCAGTACTTC
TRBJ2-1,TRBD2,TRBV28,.,CASALGGSSYNEQFF,TGTGCCAGCGCCCTGGGGGGGAGCTCCTACAATGAGCAGTTCTTC
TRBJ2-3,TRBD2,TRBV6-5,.,CASSPTSARTDTQYF,TGTGCCAGCAGTCCGACTAGCGCCCGCACAGATACGCAGTATTTT
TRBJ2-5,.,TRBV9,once,CASSELAFQETQYF,TGTGCCAGCAGCGAGTTAGCGTTCCAAGAGACCCAGTACTTC
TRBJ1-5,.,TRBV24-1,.,CATSPDSSNQPQHF,TGTGCCACCAGTCCTGACAGTAGCAATCAGCCCCAGCATTTT
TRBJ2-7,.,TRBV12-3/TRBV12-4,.,CASRPGWAYEQYF,TGTGCCAGCAGGCCCGGGTGGGCCTACGAGCAGTACTTC
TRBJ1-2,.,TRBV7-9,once,CASIGGVRNGYTF,TGTGCCAGCATCGGCGGGGTGAGGAATGGCTACACCTTC
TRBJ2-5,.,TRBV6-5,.,CASSYMTGSETQYF,TGTGCCAGCAGTTACATGACTGGGTCGGAGACCCAGTACTTC
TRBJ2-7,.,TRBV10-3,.,CAISLSRYEQYF,TGTGCCATCAGTCTGAGCCGATACGAGCAGTACTTC
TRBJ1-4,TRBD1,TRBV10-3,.,CAISQGVATNEKLFF,TGTGCCATCAGCCAGGGGGTTGCAACTAATGAAAAACTGTTTTTT
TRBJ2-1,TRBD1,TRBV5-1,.,CASSHGQGAGNEQFF,TGCGCCAGCAGCCACGGACAGGGGGCTGGCAATGAGCAGTTCTTC
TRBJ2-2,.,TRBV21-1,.,CASSKEGQGARGGELFF,TGTGCCAGCAGCAAAGAAGGGCAGGGGGCAAGGGGCGGGGAGCTGTTTTTT
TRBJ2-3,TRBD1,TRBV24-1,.,CATSDLRGRGTDTQYF,TGTGCCACCAGTGATTTAAGGGGGCGCGGAACAGATACGCAGTATTTT
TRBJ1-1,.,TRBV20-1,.,CSAPRAEAFF,TGCAGTGCCCCTCGCGCTGAAGCTTTCTTT
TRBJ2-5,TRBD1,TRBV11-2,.,CASSPRTGWGLTQYF,TGTGCCAGCAGCCCCCGGACAGGCTGGGGCTTGACCCAGTACTTC
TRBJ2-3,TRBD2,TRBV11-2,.,CASSPQTSADTQYF,TGTGCCAGCAGCCCCCAGACTAGCGCAGATACGCAGTATTTT
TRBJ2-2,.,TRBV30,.,CAWSFSTPGELFF,TGTGCCTGGAGTTTTAGCACACCCGGGGAGCTGTTTTTT
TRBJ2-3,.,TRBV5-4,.,CASRASASSTDTQYF,TGTGCCAGCAGGGCTAGCGCCTCTAGCACAGATACGCAGTATTTT
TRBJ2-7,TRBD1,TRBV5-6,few,CASSLGGQSYEQYF,TGTGCCAGCAGCTTAGGGGGCCAGTCCTACGAGCAGTACTTC
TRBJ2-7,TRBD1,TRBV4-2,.,CASSQDRDSVTYEQYF,TGTGCCAGCAGCCAAGATCGGGACAGCGTAACCTACGAGCAGTACTTC
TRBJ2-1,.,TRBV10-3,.,CAISEVGQPDEQFF,TGTGCCATCAGTGAGGTGGGGCAGCCCGATGAGCAGTTCTTC
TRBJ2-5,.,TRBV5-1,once,CASRLTPTGGETQYF,TGCGCCAGCAGATTGACCCCAACTGGGGGGGAGACCCAGTACTTC
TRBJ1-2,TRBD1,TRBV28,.,CASSLSAGGGGYTF,TGTGCCAGCAGTTTATCGGCAGGGGGAGGCGGCTACACCTTC
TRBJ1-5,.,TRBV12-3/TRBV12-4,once,CASSRWQPQHF,TGTGCCAGTTCCCGGTGGCAGCCCCAGCATTTT
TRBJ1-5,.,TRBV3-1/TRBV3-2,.,CASRLTDNQPQHF,TGTGCCAGCAGACTGACAGATAATCAGCCCCAGCATTTT
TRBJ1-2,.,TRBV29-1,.,CSVDRTYGYTF,TGCAGCGTTGATAGAACTTATGGCTACACCTTC
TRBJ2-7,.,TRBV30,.,CAWSRGGGAYEQYF,TGTGCCTGGAGCCGGGGAGGGGGGGCCTACGAGCAGTACTTC
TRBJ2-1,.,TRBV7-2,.,CASSLGRSTASYNEQFF,TGTGCCAGCAGCTTAGGGAGGTCGACCGCCTCCTACAATGAGCAGTTCTTC
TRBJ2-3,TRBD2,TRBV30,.,CAWSVGWASGSGGDTQYF,TGTGCCTGGAGTGTAGGGTGGGCTAGCGGGAGCGGGGGGGATACGCAGTATTTT
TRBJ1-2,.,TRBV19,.,CASSPGTDYYGYTF,TGTGCCAGTAGCCCGGGAACTGACTACTATGGCTACACCTTC
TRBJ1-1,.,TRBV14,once,CASSQDMNTEAFF,TGTGCCAGCAGCCAAGATATGAACACTGAAGCTTTCTTT
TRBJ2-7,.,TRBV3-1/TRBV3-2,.,CASSQGAEQYF,TGTGCCAGCAGCCAAGGGGCCGAGCAGTACTTC
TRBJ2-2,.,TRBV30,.,CAWGWGPGELFF,TGTGCCTGGGGATGGGGCCCCGGGGAGCTGTTTTTT
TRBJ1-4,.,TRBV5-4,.,CASSELPVPLTLFF,TGTGCCAGCAGCGAACTCCCCGTGCCCCTAACACTGTTTTTT
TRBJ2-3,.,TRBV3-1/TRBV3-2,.,CASSPRGGPDTQYF,TGTGCCAGCAGTCCCCGCGGCGGCCCAGATACGCAGTATTTT
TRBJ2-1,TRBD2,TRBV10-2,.,CASRPTSGNRGNEQFF,TGCGCCAGCAGACCGACTAGCGGGAATAGGGGCAATGAGCAGTTCTTC
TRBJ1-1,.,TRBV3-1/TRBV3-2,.,CASSQRGTNTEAFF,TGTGCCAGCAGCCAAAGGGGCACCAACACTGAAGCTTTCTTT